The text below deals with one T cell receptor (beta chain). Its antigen has not been determined. There are no base qualities to consult, and no much larger clone falls within one base. In total, roughly 670 healthy bone marrow donors made up the cohort. At the time of sampling, all cohort members were nominally healthy, though unrecorded immune exposures were likely present. The donor tested CMV seronegative and was one of the 352 seronegative cohort members. Each donor provided a peripheral blood sample, and peripheral blood mononuclear cells were used for TCR beta sequencing. Genomic DNA extraction from the blood cell samples was performed with the Qiagen DNeasy Blood Extraction Kit. Its CDR3 holds 15 amino acids, cysteine through phenylalanine. Only the CDR3 DNA stays, 45 bases, in frame from base 1. The germline V gene specifies LGHNA as CDR1 and YNFKEQ as CDR2. V is trimmed back by 6 bases and J by 5 bases, and the junction contains 11 bases that no gene match accounts for.

The library relied on the immunoSEQ multiplex PCR assay. The multiplex PCR relied on a mix of 60 forward primers for TCR Vbeta segments and 13 reverse primers for TCR Jbeta segments. A multiplex PCR assay on genomic DNA amplified the CDR3 region of rearranged TCR beta genes. The Illumina HiSeq System was used to sequence the amplified TCR beta libraries as 87-base-pair reads. Under the source paper's analysis protocol: Across the 670 or so repertoires, a later analysis counted some 80 million unique TCR beta chains, around 10 million of which were shared by at least two donors. Raw reads were error-corrected and collapsed into unique sequences with a nearest-neighbor algorithm that merged closely related sequences to remove PCR and sequencing errors. V, D and J gene segments were assigned by aligning CDR3 sequences to IMGT reference sequences. Each retained sequence needed at least a six-nucleotide match to both a V gene segment and a J gene segment. A rearrangement was called productive if the CDR3 had no stop codons and remained in frame with V and J, and every other rearrangement was called non-productive. Following IMGT convention, CDR3 was defined as the stretch from the second conserved V-encoded cysteine up to the conserved J-encoded phenylalanine. The earlier analysis of about 590 of the donors excluded sequences that lacked an unambiguous match to a single V gene segment. In an earlier analysis of a few hundred of the donors, V segments were called functional above 56.7% productive rearrangements and were called segregating when the between-donor standard deviation exceeded 5%. A statistical classification framework was built to diagnose cytomegalovirus status from the catalog of TCR beta chain sequences. In a later analysis, V and J genes were assigned by comparing TCR nucleotide sequences against IMGT/GENE-DB human TR gene sequences. In a later analysis, CDR3 sequences and most-parsimonious VDJ recombination scenarios were assigned using the TCRdist pipeline. In a later analysis, every TCR beta chain was defined by the combination of its CDR3 amino acid sequence and its V-gene family, and reads without a unique V-gene family were dropped. In a later analysis, 500 to 650 highly shared, low-generation-probability nucleotide sequences were removed to address suspected cross-contamination and a sequencing artifact. For each public chain, a later analysis derived a clonal expansion index from normalized ranks of inferred template counts within each repertoire. In a later analysis, generation probabilities were computed using a VDJ recombination model fitted to out-of-frame rearrangements, and the results were checked against IGoR. In a later analysis, TCR-TCR, TCR-HLA and TCR-CMV co-occurrence was scored with hypergeometric tests, and a repertoire-size bias correction was applied to TCR pairs. False discovery rates were estimated in a later analysis by permuting HLA or CMV assignments 20 times. A later analysis grouped co-occurring TCRs with DBSCAN, adding TCRdist sequence similarity when clustering within HLA-allele-positive subsets. For co-occurrence clustering, repertoires with fewer than 30,000 or more than 120,000 public chains were excluded, along with five repertoires with anomalous nucleotide sharing. Imported from immuneACCESS, the table was reduced by TCRdb to in-frame sequences with V and J called. These copies leave out some clones; in studies compared against another copy, an unresolved V gene accounts for under half, and the cause of the remainder is not known. D and trimming come from the DNA, and the V and J calls and clone size come from that table. The sample contains around 110,000 clones, roughly 80% of them found a single time. Over 2% of the sample is taken by the ten largest.

The data stem from a study of cytomegalovirus exposure and HLA in healthy donors (dated by TCRdb to about 2017). Regarding the study in general: In an earlier analysis of 587 of the donors, 276 Gb of sequence data and 90 million to 120 million unique TCR beta sequences from about 179 million T cells were reported. Of the roughly 410 genotyped donors, 70% to 90% were placed in the genetic ancestry cluster associated with self-reported Caucasian donors. Genome-wide SNP genotypes for about 65% of the roughly 670 donors were used in a later genetic analysis, which treated that subset as a discovery cohort. A separate validation cohort of roughly 130 different subjects was used in addition to the approximately 610-subject first cohort. Typing coverage varied by locus: roughly 620-630 donors for A, B, C, DRB1 and DQB1; approximately 500 for DQA1; 600 to 610 for DPA1; around 490 for DPB1. About five DR-DQ haplotypes were treated as single units for association and clustering because of strong linkage in the cohort. To decide whether each TCR beta V gene segment behaved as functional or pseudogenic, an earlier analysis of fewer than 750 of the donors relied on high-throughput TCR beta sequencing. High-throughput TCR immunosequencing, statistical association of individual TCRs with disease status, and machine learning were combined to predict cytomegalovirus infection status. All discovery cohort repertoires had been generated on a single sequencing platform. Alongside the repertoire data, information on donor age, sex, ethnicity and CMV serostatus was compiled. A later analysis re-examined previously published TCR beta repertoires from 610 or so donors and added high-resolution HLA genotyping to investigate patterns of TCR occurrence. HLA typing included class I and class II loci at four-digit resolution. The study was designed to test whether signatures of past pathogen exposure could be identified by cataloging public T cell receptors. In the later analysis, no new phenotypic data were used to find candidate immune exposures; instead, reliance was placed on TCR beta sequences and their occurrence across donors. An early release that covered roughly 600 HLA-typed donors contained approximately 300 gigabases of sequencing data and approximately 85 million unique TCR sequences. Using immunosequencing, the study profiled T cell repertoires from around 680 subjects and related those repertoires to cytomegalovirus serostatus. On average, about 200,000 unique TCR beta nucleotide sequences were sequenced per donor among a few hundred genotyped donors of the cohort, with roughly 20% of those sequences being non-productive.

The research as a whole found: In vitro tests confirmed that a few of the cytomegalovirus-associated TCR beta chains recognize cytomegalovirus antigens. A later genetic analysis associated a missense DCLRE1C variant with V-gene and J-gene trimming of TCR beta chains, and an independent cohort replicated the association. Assigning TCR associations to individual alleles was difficult when HLA alleles, especially DR and DQ, strongly co-occurred. Correlated functional status among segregating V segments might reflect linkage disequilibrium, but an unknown experimental factor could not be ruled out. A later analysis found that TCR association rates varied across HLA loci, with DRB1 alleles showing the most associated TCRs and HLA-C alleles the fewest. A total of roughly 160 TCR beta chains were listed by the study as associated with cytomegalovirus. In a later analysis, several top co-occurrence clusters were reported to appear linked to parvovirus B19, influenza, CMV and Epstein-Barr virus. Fewer than 20 rarely observed V segments, including chromosome 9 orphons, were excluded from the earlier analysis of about 610 of the donors because counts were too low. In this cohort, only TCR beta chains were sequenced, and detectable features were limited by the absence of alpha or paired-chain data. A further reported finding was that TCR beta sequences accurately predicted the HLA-A and HLA-B alleles for most subjects in the first cohort. Compared with equally common non-associated chains, HLA-associated TCR beta chains in a later analysis were more clonally expanded and had lower generation probabilities. The only immune exposure information available for the cohort was CMV serostatus. Because HLA typing was unavailable for some donors at each locus, only the typed subset was used in association tests. In a later analysis, most CMV-associated TCR beta chains were found to appear HLA-restricted, with HLA associations seemingly driven largely by CMV exposure. According to the authors, the approach could potentially be generalized to other disease states and immunological phenotypes. Most TCR sequences were observed very rarely across donors, whereas some public TCRs were present in many individuals. A cluster of highly shared sequence variants was judged likely to represent a technical artifact of the sequencing pipeline. The presence/absence analyses assumed that sequencing depth was roughly uniform across donors, and that assumption may not be true. Cytomegalovirus status was reported to be diagnosed by the classifier with high specificity and sensitivity in both the original and validation cohorts. Because the 87-base-pair reads could not distinguish some IMGT-functional V segments, including TRBV6-2 and TRBV6-3, those segments were excluded. At a false discovery rate of 0.05, a later analysis linked around 17,000 TCR beta sequences to specific HLA alleles. Compared with the approximately 670-donor mean, donors in an Asian-associated ancestry cluster had fewer N-insertions in productive TCRs, according to a later genetic analysis. An earlier analysis of roughly 570 of the donors showed that most TCR beta V segments appeared in productive rearrangements either about 90% or about 30% of the time, which broadly matched IMGT annotations.

The TCR originated in a man aged 35-49 years in good health and CMV-seronegative. The specimen sequenced was PBMCs. The rearranged chain carries TRBV4-2 and TRBJ2-7, with 9 central nucleotides matching TRBD1. The nucleotide sequence reads as follows: TGTGCCAGCAGTCCCGGGACAGGGAGTAGGGACGAGCAGTACTTC. It translates as CASSPGTGSRDEQYF.